This TCR beta chain emerged from a study of blood T cells in healthy people across ages. Healthy Russian Caucasian donors spanned ages about 6 to 100 years. This CDR3 has 16 amino acids. Trimming at V came to 0 bases and at J to 7 bases, leaving 7 bases not matched to a gene. Germline V gene data show CDR1 as LNHNV and CDR2 as YYDKDF (reference sequence). PCR was performed a second time for about 6 to 11 cycles using a sample-barcoded 5' primer and a J-beta primer mix. TCRdb reprocessed the 5' RACE reads via MiXCR and lists one record per CDR3 protein. The sample gives over a million distinct CDR3 sequences, less than 25% of which show up once; around 0.7% is in the top ten. These same records also appear under a second study, on T cells of mothers and their children. That investigation notes: Second-PCR primer M1S introduced sample barcodes and 2-4 random nucleotides. The TCR beta CDR3 read count exceeded 8 million for each mother and was approximately 3 million for each child. Related pairs of mothers and children showed slightly higher, non-significant overlap versus unrelated pairs.

The sample taken for sequencing was blood. The sequence was collected from a girl between 2 and 10 years old in good health. This chain uses TRBV15 with TRBJ1-4; 8 nucleotides agree with TRBD1. CDR3 sequence (DNA): TGTGCCACCAGCAGAGATTGGACAGGGCTAGTTGAAAAACTGTTTTTT. Its translation: CATSRDWTGLVEKLFF.